This T cell receptor beta chain is from a study of regulatory T cells in long-lasting Graves disease. General observations from the study: Study of thyroid tissue was not done, with only peripheral blood studied.

This clonotype showed up many times. The antigen is not known. This sample's time point: newly diagnosed GD, antithyroid drugs for less than 3 months. The TCR library used RNA extracted from PBMCs. Building of the TCR beta libraries involved iRepertoire HTBI primers and Arm-PCR of CDR3 regions. Each CDR3 protein is one row after TCRdb ran MiXCR on the multiplex PCR reads. Of approximately 480,000 distinct CDR3 sequences in the sample, roughly 17% were seen once. These data were also filed under a second study, of T cells in Graves' hyperthyroidism and ophthalmopathy. This second report adds: First-round RT-PCR of the TCR CDR3 relied on the HTBI primer set.

The receptor's source is a man aged 40-49 years with Graves disease. The sample was peripheral blood mononuclear cells (PBMCs), taken at new diagnosis, from a patient treated with antithyroid drugs.

The CDR3 protein is CSARDRGVSYNEQFF. CDR3 DNA sequence: TGCAGTGCTAGAGATCGCGGGGTCTCCTACAATGAGCAGTTCTTC. The genes are TRBV20-1 and TRBJ2-1, with D tentatively TRBD2 (6 bases). V was shortened by 0 bases and J by 0 bases, with 9 bases between the two germline ends. In germline, CDR1 is DFQATT, CDR2 SNEGSKA (reference sequence). The CDR3 has 15 amino acids.